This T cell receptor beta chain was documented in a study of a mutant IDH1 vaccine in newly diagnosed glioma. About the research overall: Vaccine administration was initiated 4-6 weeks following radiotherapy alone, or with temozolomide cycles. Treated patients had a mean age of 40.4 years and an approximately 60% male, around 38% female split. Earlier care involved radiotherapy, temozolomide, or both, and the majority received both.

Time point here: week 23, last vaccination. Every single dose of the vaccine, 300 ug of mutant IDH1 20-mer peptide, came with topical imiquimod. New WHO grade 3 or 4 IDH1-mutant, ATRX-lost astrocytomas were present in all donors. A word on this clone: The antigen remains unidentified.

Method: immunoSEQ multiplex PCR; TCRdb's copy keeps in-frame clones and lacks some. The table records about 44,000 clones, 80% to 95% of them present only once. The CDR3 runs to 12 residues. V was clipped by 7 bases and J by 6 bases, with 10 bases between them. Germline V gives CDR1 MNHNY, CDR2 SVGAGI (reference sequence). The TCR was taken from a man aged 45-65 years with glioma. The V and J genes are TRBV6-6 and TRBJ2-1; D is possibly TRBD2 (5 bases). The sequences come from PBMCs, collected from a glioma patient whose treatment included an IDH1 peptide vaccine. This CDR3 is CASKIGINEQFF. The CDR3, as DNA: TGTGCCAGCAAGATCGGGATCAATGAGCAGTTCTTC.